These 9 T cell receptor beta chains came from one sample sequenced in a study of cytomegalovirus exposure and HLA in healthy donors. In the PCR, 60 Vbeta and 13 Jbeta primers were used. Assay: immunoSEQ multiplex PCR; the TCRdb copy retains only in-frame clones and omits some. The data hold roughly 160,000 clones, with around 82% observed a single time. Sequenced: PBMCs. The source of these receptors is a man between 45 and 60 years old in good health and CMV-seropositive.

Details on this clone: Compared with germline, one end of the junction differs, possibly owing to a read error. This chain connects TRBV10-3 to TRBJ2-6; 7 bases map to TRBD1. The CDR3 has 20 residues. The V gene's germline CDR1 is ENHRY and CDR2 SYGVKD. CDR3 region: CAIRPQEGAPLRSGANGLTF. The CDR3 nucleotides read TGTGCCATCAGGCCCCAAGAGGGGGCGCCGTTACGGTCTGGGGCCAACGGCCTGACTTTC.

V and J are TRBV7-9 and TRBJ1-4, with 11 positions matching TRBD1. V gave up 3 bases and J gave up 8 bases; unmatched junction bases: 5. Germline CDR1 SEHNR, CDR2 FQNEAQ (reference sequence). CDR3 length: 15 amino acids. The DNA for the CDR3 is TGTGCCAGCAGCTTTGAAGGGACAGGGGGAGAAAAACTGTTTTTT. Its translation is CASSFEGTGGEKLFF.

This chain connects TRBV27 to TRBJ2-3; 12 bases fit TRBD2. Germline V gene data show CDR1 as MNHEY and CDR2 as SMNVEV (reference sequence). This CDR3 comprises 20 residues. With 2 bases clipped from V and 1 base from J, the junction kept 13 bases outside the gene matches. The CDR3 bases are TGTGCCAGCAGTTTACCCTCTCCGCGGACTAGCGGGGACGGCACAGATACGCAGTATTTT. Its protein product is CASSLPSPRTSGDGTDTQYF.

V gene TRBV5-4 combines with J gene TRBJ2-7, with TRBD2 matching over 11 bases. V lost 3 bases, J lost 2 bases, and 4 bases stayed unmatched. The germline V gene has CDR1 SGHNT and CDR2 YYREEE (reference sequence). This CDR3 contains 15 residues. CDR3 in DNA: TGTGCCAGCAGCTCCCCTAGCGGGGGGACCTACGAGCAGTACTTC. The encoded protein is CASSSPSGGTYEQYF.

This clone has a handful of counts. The chain recombines TRBV4-3 with TRBJ2-2; a possible D gene is TRBD1 (5 bases). V lost 0 bases and J 4 bases, leaving 9 bases between the germline ends. CDR3 length equals 15 residues. The germline CDR1 and CDR2 sequences are LGHNA and YSLEER. CDR3 bases: TGCGCCAGCAGCCAAGACAGGGCCCCCACCGGGGAGCTGTTTTTT. Translation gives CASSQDRAPTGELFF.

The chain employs TRBV9 and TRBJ2-2; 10 positions match TRBD2. The ends lost 5 bases at V and 1 base at J; junction bases unmatched: 2. CDR1 is SGDLS and CDR2 is YYNGEE in the germline V gene. The CDR3 loop spans 15 amino acids. CDR3 nucleotides: TGTGCCAGCAGAAGGACTAGCGGGAACACCGGGGAGCTGTTTTTT. Its protein product is CASRRTSGNTGELFF.

This rearrangement joins TRBV9 to TRBJ2-5; unclear D gene. The V end lost 0 bases, the J end lost 5 bases, and 14 bases lay between the germline ends. Germline V gives CDR1 SGDLS, CDR2 YYNGEE. This CDR3 spans 15 amino acids. Written as DNA, the CDR3 is TGTGCCAGCAGCGTAGGCAACGGTTTGATGGAGACCCAGTACTTC. Translated: CASSVGNGLMETQYF. Complete variable domain (other parts from reference TRBV9 and TRBJ2-5): DSGVTQTPKHLITATGQRVTLRCSPRSGDLSVYWYQQSLDQGLQFLIQYYNGEERAKGNILERFSAQQFPDLHSELNLSSLELGDSALYFCASSVGNGLMETQYFGPGTRLLVL.

The chain joins TRBV4-3 to TRBJ1-3; TRBD1 is a possible D gene (5 bases). CDR3 size: 15 residues. The V and J ends lost 0 bases and 4 bases respectively, with 10 bases between them. Germline V lookup: CDR1 LGHNA, CDR2 YSLEER. The CDR3 nucleotides are TGCGCCAGCAGCCAAGATCCAGGGCTAGGAAACACCATATATTTT. Its translation: CASSQDPGLGNTIYF.

The chain joins TRBV29-1 to TRBJ2-2; tentative D call: TRBD2 (7 bases). V lost 4 bases, J lost 5 bases, and 17 bases lay in between. This CDR3 is 15 amino acids long. CDR1 and CDR2 (germline): SQVTM, ANQGSEA. CDR3 sequence: CSVGRGGLDTGELFF. The CDR3 DNA follows: TGCAGCGTTGGTAGGGGGGGCCTAGATACCGGGGAGCTGTTTTTT.